Many counts were recorded for the clone carrying this T cell receptor (beta chain). What it binds is unknown. Trimming took 5 bases from V and 0 from J, leaving 7 bases between them. CDR1 MNHNS and CDR2 SASEGT come from the germline V gene. The CDR3 runs 14 residues. The data derive from a study of T cells in Graves' hyperthyroidism and ophthalmopathy. RNA transcripts yielded amplified TCR beta CDR3 regions. TCR CDR3 underwent first-round RT-PCR with the HTBI primer set. TCRdb used MiXCR to reprocess the multiplex PCR reads, holding one entry per CDR3 protein. The table includes 500,000 to 800,000 distinct CDR3 sequences, approximately 14% detected once. Findings and limits, study-wide: Also found in blood were most expanded thyroid clonotypes above 0.001.

The chain combines TRBV6-1 with TRBJ1-4; maybe TRBD1 (5 bases). This receptor was taken from a woman in her forties or fifties with Graves' ophthalmopathy. Sequenced input: blood. This CDR3 is CASSRQSTNEKLFF. As DNA, the CDR3 is TGTGCCAGCAGTCGACAGTCAACTAATGAAAAACTGTTTTTT.